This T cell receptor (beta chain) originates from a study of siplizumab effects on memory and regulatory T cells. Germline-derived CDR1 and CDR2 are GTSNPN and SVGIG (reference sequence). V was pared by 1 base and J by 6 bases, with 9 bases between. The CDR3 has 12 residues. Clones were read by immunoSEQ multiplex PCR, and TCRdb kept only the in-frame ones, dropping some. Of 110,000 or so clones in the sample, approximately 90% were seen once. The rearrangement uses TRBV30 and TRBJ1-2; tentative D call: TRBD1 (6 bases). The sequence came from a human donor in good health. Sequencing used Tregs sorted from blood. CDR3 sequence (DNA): TGTGCCTGGAGTGGACAGGCGCATGGCTACACCTTC. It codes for CAWSGQAHGYTF.